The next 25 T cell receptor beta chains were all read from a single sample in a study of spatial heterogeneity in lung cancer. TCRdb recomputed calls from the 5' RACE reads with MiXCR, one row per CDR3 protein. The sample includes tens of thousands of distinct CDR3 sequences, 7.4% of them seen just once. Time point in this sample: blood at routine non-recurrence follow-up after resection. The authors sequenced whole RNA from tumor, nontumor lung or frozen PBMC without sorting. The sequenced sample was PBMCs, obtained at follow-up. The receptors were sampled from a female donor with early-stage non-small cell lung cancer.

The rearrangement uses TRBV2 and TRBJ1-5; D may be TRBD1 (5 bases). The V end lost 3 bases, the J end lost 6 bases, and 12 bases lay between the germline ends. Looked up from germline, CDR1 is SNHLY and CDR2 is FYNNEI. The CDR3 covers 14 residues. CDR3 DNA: TGTGCCAGCAGTGAGTCTCAGGGTTTTCAGCCCCAGCATTTT. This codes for CASSESQGFQPQHF. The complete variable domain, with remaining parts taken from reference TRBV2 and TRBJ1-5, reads EPEVTQTPSHQVTQMGQEVILRCVPISNHLYFYWYRQILGQKVEFLVSFYNNEISEKSEIFDDQFSVERPDGSNFTLKIRSTKLEDSAMYFCASSESQGFQPQHFGDGTRLSIL.

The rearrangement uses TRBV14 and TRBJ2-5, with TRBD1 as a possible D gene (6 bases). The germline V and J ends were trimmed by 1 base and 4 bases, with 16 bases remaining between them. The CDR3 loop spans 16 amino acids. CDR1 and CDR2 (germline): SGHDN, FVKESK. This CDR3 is CASSQGFAGAGETQYF. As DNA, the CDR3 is TGTGCCAGCAGCCAAGGATTCGCAGGGGCCGGAGAGACCCAGTACTTC.

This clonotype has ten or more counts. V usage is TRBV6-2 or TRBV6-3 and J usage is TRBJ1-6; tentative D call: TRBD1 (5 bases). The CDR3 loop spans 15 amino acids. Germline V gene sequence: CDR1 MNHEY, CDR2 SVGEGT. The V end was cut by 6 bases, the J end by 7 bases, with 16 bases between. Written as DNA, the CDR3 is TGTGCCAGCAGAGACACGGGACCATCCAATTCACCCCTCCACTTT. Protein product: CASRDTGPSNSPLHF.

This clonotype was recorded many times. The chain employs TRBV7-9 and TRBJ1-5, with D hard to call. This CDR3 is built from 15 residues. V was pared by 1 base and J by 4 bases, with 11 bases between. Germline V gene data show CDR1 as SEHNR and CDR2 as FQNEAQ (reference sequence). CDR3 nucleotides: TGTGCCAGCAGCTTAGGGGCAGGCGTGAATCAGCCCCAGCATTTT. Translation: CASSLGAGVNQPQHF.

CDR3 sequence (DNA): TGTGCCAGCAGCCCTGCCCCCCCCCCACAGGACAATGAGCAGTTCTTC. This codes for CASSPAPPPQDNEQFF. The chain links TRBV11-2 to TRBJ2-1; possibly TRBD1 for D (5 bases). CDR1 and CDR2 (germline): SGHAT, FQNNGV. The CDR3 covers 16 residues. The V end lost 5 bases, the J end lost 5 bases, and 19 bases lay between the germline ends.

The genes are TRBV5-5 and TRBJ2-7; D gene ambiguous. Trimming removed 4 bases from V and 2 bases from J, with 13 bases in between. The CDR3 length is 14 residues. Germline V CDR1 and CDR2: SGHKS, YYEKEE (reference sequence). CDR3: CASSPRRNPYEQYF. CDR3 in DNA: TGTGCCAGCAGCCCCCGACGGAATCCCTACGAGCAGTACTTC.

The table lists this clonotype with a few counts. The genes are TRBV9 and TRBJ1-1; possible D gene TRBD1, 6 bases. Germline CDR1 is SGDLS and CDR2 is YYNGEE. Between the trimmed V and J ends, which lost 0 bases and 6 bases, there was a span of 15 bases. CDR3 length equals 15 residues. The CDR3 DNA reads TGTGCCAGCAGCGTAGATCTGCGGGGGGCCGCTGAAGCTTTCTTT. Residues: CASSVDLRGAAEAFF. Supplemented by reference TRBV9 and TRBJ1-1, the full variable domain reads DSGVTQTPKHLITATGQRVTLRCSPRSGDLSVYWYQQSLDQGLQFLIQYYNGEERAKGNILERFSAQQFPDLHSELNLSSLELGDSALYFCASSVDLRGAAEAFFGQGTRLTVV.

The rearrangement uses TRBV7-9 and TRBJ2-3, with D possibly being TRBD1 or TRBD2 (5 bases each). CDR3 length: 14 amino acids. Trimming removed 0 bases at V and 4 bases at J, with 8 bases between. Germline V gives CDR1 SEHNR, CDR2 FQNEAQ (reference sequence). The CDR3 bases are TGTGCCAGCAGCTTAGCGTCGGGACCAGATACGCAGTATTTT. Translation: CASSLASGPDTQYF.

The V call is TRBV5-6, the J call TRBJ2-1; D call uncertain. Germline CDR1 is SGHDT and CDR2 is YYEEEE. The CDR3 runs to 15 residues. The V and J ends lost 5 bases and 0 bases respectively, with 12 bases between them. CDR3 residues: CASRKAPSSYNEQFF. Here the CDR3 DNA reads TGTGCCAGCAGAAAGGCACCCAGCTCCTACAATGAGCAGTTCTTC.

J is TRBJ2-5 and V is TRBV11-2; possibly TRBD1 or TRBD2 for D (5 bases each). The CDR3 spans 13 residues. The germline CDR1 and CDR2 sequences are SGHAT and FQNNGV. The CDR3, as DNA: TGTGCTAGCCTCTTCGGGGACGAGGAGACCCAGTACTTC. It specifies CASLFGDEETQYF.

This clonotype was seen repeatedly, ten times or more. CDR3 DNA: TGTGCCAGCAGTTACTCGAGTACGGCAAAAGGTTTCTATGGCTACACCTTC. Translation gives CASSYSSTAKGFYGYTF. This chain uses TRBV6-2 or TRBV6-3 with TRBJ1-2; D unresolved. V lost 0 bases and J lost 4, with 18 bases in between. The CDR3 consists of 17 residues. Germline loops: CDR1 MNHEY, CDR2 SVGEGT.

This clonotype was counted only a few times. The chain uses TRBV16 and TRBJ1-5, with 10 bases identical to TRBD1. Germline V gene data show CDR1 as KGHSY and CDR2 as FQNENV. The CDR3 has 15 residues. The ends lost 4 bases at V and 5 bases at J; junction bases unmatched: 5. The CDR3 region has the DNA TGTGCCAGCAGCCCAGGGGACAGGGGAGATCAGCCCCAGCATTTT. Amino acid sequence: CASSPGDRGDQPQHF.

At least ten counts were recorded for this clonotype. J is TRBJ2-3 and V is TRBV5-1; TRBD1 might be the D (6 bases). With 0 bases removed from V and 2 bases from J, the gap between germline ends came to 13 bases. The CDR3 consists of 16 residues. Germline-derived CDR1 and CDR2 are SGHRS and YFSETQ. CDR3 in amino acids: CASSLENRAPTDTQYF. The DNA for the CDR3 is TGCGCCAGCAGCTTGGAAAACAGGGCCCCCACAGATACGCAGTATTTT.

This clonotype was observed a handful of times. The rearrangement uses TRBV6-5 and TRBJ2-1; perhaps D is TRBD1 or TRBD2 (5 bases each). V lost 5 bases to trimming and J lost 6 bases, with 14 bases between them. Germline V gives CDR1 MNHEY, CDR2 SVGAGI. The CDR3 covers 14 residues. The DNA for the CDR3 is TGTGCCAGCAGTGTGCAACCGGGACGCAATGAGCAGTTCTTC. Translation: CASSVQPGRNEQFF.

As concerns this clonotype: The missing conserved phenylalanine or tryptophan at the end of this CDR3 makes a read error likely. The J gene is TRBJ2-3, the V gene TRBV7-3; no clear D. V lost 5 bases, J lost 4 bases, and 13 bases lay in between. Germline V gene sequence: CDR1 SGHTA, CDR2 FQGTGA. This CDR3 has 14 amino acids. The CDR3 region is CASSPRLGSDTQYL. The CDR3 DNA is TGTGCCAGCAGCCCAAGACTTGGCTCAGATACGCAGTATCTT.

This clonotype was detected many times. The chain's CDR3 is CASSRAGATYEQYF. CDR3 sequence (DNA): TGCGCCAGCAGTCGAGCGGGGGCCACCTACGAGCAGTACTTC. The rearrangement links TRBV4-1 to TRBJ2-7; TRBD2 agrees at 8 bases. The CDR3 is 14 amino acids. Germline CDR1 reads MGHRA; CDR2 reads YSYEKL. V shed 6 bases and J 2 bases; nucleotides not matched to a gene: 6.

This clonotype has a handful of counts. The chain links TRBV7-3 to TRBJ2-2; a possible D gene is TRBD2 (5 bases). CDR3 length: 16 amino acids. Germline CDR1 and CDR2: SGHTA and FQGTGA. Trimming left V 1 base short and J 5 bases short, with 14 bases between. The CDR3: CASSLIVLGETGELFF. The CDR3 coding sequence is TGTGCCAGCAGCTTAATAGTGCTCGGGGAAACCGGGGAGCTGTTTTTT.

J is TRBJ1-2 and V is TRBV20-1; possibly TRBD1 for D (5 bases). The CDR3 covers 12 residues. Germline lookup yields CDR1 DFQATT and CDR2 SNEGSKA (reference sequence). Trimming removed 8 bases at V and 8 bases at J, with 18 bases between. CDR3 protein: CSPPTPAGGYTF. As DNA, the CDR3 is TGCAGTCCCCCGACGCCGGCAGGGGGCTACACCTTC.

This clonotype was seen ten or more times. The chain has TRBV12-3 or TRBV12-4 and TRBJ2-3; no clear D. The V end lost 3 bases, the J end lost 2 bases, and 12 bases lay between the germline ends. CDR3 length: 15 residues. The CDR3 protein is CASSLSAPITDTQYF. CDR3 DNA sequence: TGTGCCAGCAGTTTGTCGGCGCCCATCACAGATACGCAGTATTTT.

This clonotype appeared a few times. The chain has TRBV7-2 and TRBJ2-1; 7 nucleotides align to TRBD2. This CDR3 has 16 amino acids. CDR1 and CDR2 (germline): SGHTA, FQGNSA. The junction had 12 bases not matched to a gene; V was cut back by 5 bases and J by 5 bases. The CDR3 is CASSATTWTRDNEQFF. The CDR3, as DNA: TGTGCCAGCAGCGCTACAACTTGGACTAGGGACAATGAGCAGTTCTTC.

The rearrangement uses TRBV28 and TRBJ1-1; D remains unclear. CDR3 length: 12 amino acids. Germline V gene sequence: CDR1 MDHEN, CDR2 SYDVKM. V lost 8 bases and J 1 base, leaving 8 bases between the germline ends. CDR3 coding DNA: TGTGCCAGCGGGGAGTGGAACACTGAAGCTTTCTTT. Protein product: CASGEWNTEAFF.

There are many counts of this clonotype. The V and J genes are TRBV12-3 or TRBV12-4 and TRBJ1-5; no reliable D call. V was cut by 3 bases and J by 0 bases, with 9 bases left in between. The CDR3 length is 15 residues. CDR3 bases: TGTGCCAGCAGTTTGCTCGCAAATAGCAATCAGCCCCAGCATTTT. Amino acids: CASSLLANSNQPQHF.

The CDR3 protein is CASSLSGADTQYF. In DNA, the CDR3 is TGTGCCAGCAGCTTATCCGGGGCCGATACGCAGTATTTT. The chain has TRBV7-9 and TRBJ2-3; D possibly uses TRBD1 or TRBD2 (5 bases each). V was cut by 2 bases and J by 6 bases, with 9 bases left in between. Germline values: CDR1 SEHNR, CDR2 FQNEAQ (reference sequence). The CDR3 extends over 13 amino acids.

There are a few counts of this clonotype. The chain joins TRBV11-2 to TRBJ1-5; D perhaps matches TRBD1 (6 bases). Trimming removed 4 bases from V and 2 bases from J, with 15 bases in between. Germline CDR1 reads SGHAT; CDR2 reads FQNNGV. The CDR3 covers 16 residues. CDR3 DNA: TGTGCCAGCAGCTCTAGCGGGACAATCCGCAATCAGCCCCAGCATTTT. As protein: CASSSSGTIRNQPQHF.

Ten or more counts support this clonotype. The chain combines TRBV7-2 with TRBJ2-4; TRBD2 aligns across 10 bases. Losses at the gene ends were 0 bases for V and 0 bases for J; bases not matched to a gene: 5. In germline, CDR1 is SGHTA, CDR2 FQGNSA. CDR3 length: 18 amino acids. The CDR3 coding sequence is TGTGCCAGCAGCTTAGCGACACTAGCGGGGTCAGCCAAAAACATTCAGTACTTC. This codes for CASSLATLAGSAKNIQYF.